Included here is one T cell receptor beta chain sequence, with context. Its cognate antigen is unknown. The ends were cut back, 1 base at V and 0 bases at J, with 3 bases in the middle. The CDR3 has 13 amino acids. Per germline, CDR1 MGHRA and CDR2 YSYEKL. This entry is derived from a study of cytomegalovirus exposure and HLA in healthy donors. General study points: Some V segments, TRBV6-2 and TRBV6-3 among them, were indistinguishable and were therefore excluded.

The PCR had 60 Vbeta and 13 Jbeta primers. Repertoires were generated with immunoSEQ multiplex PCR, while TCRdb's copy carries only in-frame clones and drops some. The table includes approximately 100,000 clones, more than 70% detected once. V is TRBV4-1 and J is TRBJ1-1, with unresolved D. This clonotype originated in a man between 18 and 29 years old in good health and CMV-seronegative. The material sequenced was PBMCs. The CDR3 here is CASSQGVNTEAFF. CDR3 nucleotides: TGCGCCAGCAGCCAAGGCGTGAACACTGAAGCTTTCTTT.